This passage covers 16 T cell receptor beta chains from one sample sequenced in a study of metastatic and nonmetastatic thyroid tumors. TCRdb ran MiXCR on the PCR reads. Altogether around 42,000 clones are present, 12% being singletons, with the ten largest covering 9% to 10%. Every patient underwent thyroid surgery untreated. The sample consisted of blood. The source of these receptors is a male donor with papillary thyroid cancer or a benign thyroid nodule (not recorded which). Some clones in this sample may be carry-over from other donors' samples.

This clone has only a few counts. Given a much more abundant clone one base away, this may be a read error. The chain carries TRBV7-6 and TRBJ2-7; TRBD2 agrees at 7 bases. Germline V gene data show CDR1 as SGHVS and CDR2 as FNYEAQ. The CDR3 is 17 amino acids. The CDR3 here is CASCLDRTSDHTYEQYF. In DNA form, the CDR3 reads TGTGCCAGCTGCTTAGACAGAACTAGCGATCATACCTACGAGCAGTACTTC.

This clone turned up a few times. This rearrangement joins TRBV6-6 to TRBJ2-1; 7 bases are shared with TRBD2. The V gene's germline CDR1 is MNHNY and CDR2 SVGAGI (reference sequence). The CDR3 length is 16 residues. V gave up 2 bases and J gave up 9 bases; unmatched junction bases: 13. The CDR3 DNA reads TGTGCCAGCAGTTACCCGCTAGCGGTAGGGCCGTGTGAGCAGTTCTTC. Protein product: CASSYPLAVGPCEQFF.

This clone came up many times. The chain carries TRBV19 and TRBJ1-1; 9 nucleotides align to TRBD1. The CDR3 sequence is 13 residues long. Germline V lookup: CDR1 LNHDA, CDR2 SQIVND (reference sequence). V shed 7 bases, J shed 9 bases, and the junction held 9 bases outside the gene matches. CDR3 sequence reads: CASTLDRGHQAFF. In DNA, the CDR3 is TGTGCCAGTACCCTGGACAGGGGACATCAAGCTTTCTTT.

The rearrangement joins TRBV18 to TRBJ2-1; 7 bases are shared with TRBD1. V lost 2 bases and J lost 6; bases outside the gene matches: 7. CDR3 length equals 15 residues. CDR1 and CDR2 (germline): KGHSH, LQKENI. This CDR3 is CASSPRTGRGNEQFF. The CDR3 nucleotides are TGTGCCAGCTCACCAAGGACAGGTCGCGGCAATGAGCAGTTCTTC.

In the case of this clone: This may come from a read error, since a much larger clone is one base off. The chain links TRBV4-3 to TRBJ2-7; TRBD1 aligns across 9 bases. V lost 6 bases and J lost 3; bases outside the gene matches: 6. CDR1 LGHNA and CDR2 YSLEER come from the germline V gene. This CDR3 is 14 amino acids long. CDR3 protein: CASRLGTGNYEQYF. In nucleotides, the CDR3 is TGCGCCAGCAGACTTGGGACAGGGAACTACGAGCAGTACTTC.

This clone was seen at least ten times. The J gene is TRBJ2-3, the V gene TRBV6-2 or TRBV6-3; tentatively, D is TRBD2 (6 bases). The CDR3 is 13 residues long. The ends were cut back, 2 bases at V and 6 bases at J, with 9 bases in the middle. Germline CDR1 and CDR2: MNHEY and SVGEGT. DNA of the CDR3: TGTGCCAGCAGTTACCGCCGGGGGGATACGCAGTATTTT. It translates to CASSYRRGDTQYF.

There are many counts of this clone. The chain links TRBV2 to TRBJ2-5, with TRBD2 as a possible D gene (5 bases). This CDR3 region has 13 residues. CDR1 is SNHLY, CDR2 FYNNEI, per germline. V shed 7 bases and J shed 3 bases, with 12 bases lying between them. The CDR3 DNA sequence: TGTGCCAGCATCCGGCCGAGGGAAGAGACCCAGTACTTC. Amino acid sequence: CASIRPREETQYF.

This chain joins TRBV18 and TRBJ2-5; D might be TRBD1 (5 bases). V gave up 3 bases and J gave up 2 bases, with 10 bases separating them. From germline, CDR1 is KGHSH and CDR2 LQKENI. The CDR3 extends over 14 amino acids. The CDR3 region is CASSPAGQQETQYF. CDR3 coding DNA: TGTGCCAGCTCACCTGCCGGACAACAAGAGACCCAGTACTTC.

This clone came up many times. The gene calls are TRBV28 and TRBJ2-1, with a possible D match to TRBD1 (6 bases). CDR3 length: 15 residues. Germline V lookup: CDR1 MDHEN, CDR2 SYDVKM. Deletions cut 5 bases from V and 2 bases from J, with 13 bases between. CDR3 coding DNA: TGTGCCAGCAGTCCTATACAGGGACCCTACAATGAGCAGTTCTTC. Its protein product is CASSPIQGPYNEQFF.

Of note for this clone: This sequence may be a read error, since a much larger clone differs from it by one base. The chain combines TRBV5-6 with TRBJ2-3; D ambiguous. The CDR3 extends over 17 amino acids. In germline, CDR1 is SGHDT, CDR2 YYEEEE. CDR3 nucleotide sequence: TGTGCCAGCAGCTTGTTATCCAGCGTATATGGCACATATACGCAGTATTTT. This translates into CASSLLSSVYGTYTQYF.

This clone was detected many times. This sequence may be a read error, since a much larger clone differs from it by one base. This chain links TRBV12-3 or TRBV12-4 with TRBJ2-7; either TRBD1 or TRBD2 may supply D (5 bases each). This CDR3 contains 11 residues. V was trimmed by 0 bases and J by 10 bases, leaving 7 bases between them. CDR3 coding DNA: TGTGCCAGCAGTTTAGCCGGGGACCAGTACTTC. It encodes CASSLAGDQYF.

CDR3 in amino acids: CASSLVLVNEQFF. The CDR3 DNA follows: TGTGCCAGCAGTTTAGTATTGGTGAATGAGCAGTTCTTC. The chain joins TRBV27 to TRBJ2-1, with D unclear. V was shortened by 2 bases and J by 7 bases, with 9 bases between the two germline ends. The CDR3 spans 13 residues. The germline CDR1 and CDR2 sequences are MNHEY and SMNVEV (reference sequence).

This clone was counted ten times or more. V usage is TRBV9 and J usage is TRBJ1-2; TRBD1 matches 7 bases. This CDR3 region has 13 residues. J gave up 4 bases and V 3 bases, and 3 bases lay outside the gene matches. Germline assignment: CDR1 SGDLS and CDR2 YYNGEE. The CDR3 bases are TGTGCCAGCAGCGAGGACAGGAGCTATGGCTACACCTTC. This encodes CASSEDRSYGYTF.

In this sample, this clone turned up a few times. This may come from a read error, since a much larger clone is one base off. The CDR3 here is CASISGLYGDTQYF. DNA of the CDR3: TGTGCCAGCATCTCCGGACTGTACGGGGATACGCAGTATTTT. The rearrangement uses TRBV2 and TRBJ2-3, with D perhaps TRBD2 (5 bases). The CDR3 contains 14 residues. V gave up 7 bases and J gave up 6 bases, with 17 bases separating them. Germline lookup yields CDR1 SNHLY and CDR2 FYNNEI.

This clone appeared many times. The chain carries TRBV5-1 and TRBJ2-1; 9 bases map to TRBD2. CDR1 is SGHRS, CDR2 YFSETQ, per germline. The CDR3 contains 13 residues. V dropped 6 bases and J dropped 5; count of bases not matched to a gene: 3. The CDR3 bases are TGCGCCAGCAAGACTAGCGGTAACAATGAGCAGTTCTTC. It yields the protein CASKTSGNNEQFF.

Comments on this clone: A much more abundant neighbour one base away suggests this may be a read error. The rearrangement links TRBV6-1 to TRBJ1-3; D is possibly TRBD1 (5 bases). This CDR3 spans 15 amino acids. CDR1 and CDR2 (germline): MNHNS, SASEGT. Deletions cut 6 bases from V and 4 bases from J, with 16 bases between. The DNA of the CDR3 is TGTGCCAGCAGCGATTCAGGGTTGTGGGGAAACACCATATATTTT. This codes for CASSDSGLWGNTIYF.